This T cell receptor (beta chain) originates from a study of cytomegalovirus exposure and HLA in healthy donors. In the study overall: Unique TCR beta sequences numbering approximately 120 million came from about 179 million T cells in an earlier analysis.

Primers: 60 Vbeta forward and 13 Jbeta reverse. Sequencing used immunoSEQ multiplex PCR; TCRdb keeps in-frame clones, though not all of them. Of roughly 180,000 clones in the sample, 70% to 90% are singletons; the top ten hold 4.8%. Per the germline V gene, CDR1 is SQVTM and CDR2 is ANQGSEA. This CDR3 has 12 amino acids. Trimming removed 6 bases from V and 5 bases from J; junction bases left unmatched: 7. Material for sequencing was PBMCs. V is TRBV29-1 and J is TRBJ2-7; 7 bases align to TRBD1. This TCR derives from a girl between 10 and 17 years old in good health and CMV-seropositive. Here the CDR3 reads CSVETGNNEQYF. CDR3 coding DNA: TGCAGCGTGGAGACAGGGAACAACGAGCAGTACTTC.